The 10 T cell receptor beta chains presented below share a single source sample, sequenced in a study of Ad26.COV2.S vaccination and SARS-CoV-2 variants. Treatment given: about 20 received Ad26.COV2.S at low or high dose, single or two shots; 5 received placebo; per-sample allocation not given. Collection of the samples took place on day 63 after the first injection of vaccine or placebo. Assay: immunoSEQ multiplex PCR; the TCRdb copy retains only in-frame clones and omits some. Here the sample spans about 350,000 clones, 70% to 90% being singletons. The sample consisted of peripheral blood, taken in a trial of Ad26.COV2.S vaccine versus placebo. These TCRs come from a person aged 18-65 years who received the Ad26.COV2.S COVID-19 vaccine or a placebo.

V is TRBV5-1 and J is TRBJ2-3; TRBD1 agrees at 8 bases. Germline V gene sequence: CDR1 SGHRS, CDR2 YFSETQ. This CDR3 region has 16 residues. Trimming at V came to 4 bases and at J to 4 bases, leaving 11 bases not matched to a gene. The CDR3, as DNA: TGCGCCAGCAGCGGAATACAGGGGGTGGCGGCAGATACGCAGTATTTT. Protein product: CASSGIQGVAADTQYF.

The chain employs TRBV28 and TRBJ2-3; D possibly corresponds to TRBD2 (6 bases). CDR1 MDHEN and CDR2 SYDVKM come from the germline V gene. Trimming removed 8 bases at V and 0 bases at J, with 18 bases between. CDR3 length: 16 residues. In DNA, the CDR3 is TGTGCCAGCTTCAAATCGGGTAGCGGAAGCACAGATACGCAGTATTTT. Translated: CASFKSGSGSTDTQYF.

This chain joins TRBV2 and TRBJ2-7; D possibly corresponds to TRBD2 (5 bases). Trimming took off 3 bases at V and 5 bases at J, with 8 bases between the two ends. CDR1 is SNHLY, CDR2 FYNNEI, per germline. CDR3 length equals 12 residues. CDR3 residues: CASSETIHEQYF. As DNA, the CDR3 is TGTGCCAGCAGTGAGACTATCCACGAGCAGTACTTC.

The rearrangement uses TRBV9 and TRBJ2-2; D unresolved. Trimming left V 0 bases short and J 3 bases short, with 6 bases between. The V gene's germline CDR1 is SGDLS and CDR2 YYNGEE. This CDR3 region has 14 residues. Here the CDR3 reads CASSVEAHTGELFF. The CDR3 nucleotides are TGTGCCAGCAGCGTAGAAGCTCACACCGGGGAGCTGTTTTTT.

The rearrangement uses TRBV10-2 and TRBJ2-7; D not resolved. V was clipped by 7 bases and J by 1 base, with 5 bases between them. The CDR3 loop spans 11 amino acids. Germline-derived CDR1 and CDR2 are WSHSY and SAAADI. As DNA, the CDR3 is TGCGCCAGCAAAGAGTCCTACGAGCAGTACTTC. Its translation: CASKESYEQYF.

The chain is built from TRBV9 and TRBJ2-3; 8 bases are a match to TRBD2. Trimming at V came to 4 bases and at J to 4 bases, leaving 11 bases not matched to a gene. This CDR3 contains 16 residues. Looked up from germline, CDR1 is SGDLS and CDR2 is YYNGEE. This CDR3 reads CASSRTSGTKSDTQYF. As DNA, the CDR3 is TGTGCCAGCAGCCGAACTAGCGGAACCAAATCAGATACGCAGTATTTT.

The rearrangement uses TRBV5-4 and TRBJ2-7; 10 bases align to TRBD1. V dropped 1 base and J dropped 4; count of bases not matched to a gene: 5. CDR1 and CDR2 (germline): SGHNT, YYREEE (reference sequence). This CDR3 comprises 15 residues. Here the CDR3 DNA reads TGTGCCAGCAGCTTGCCGGGACAGGGGAGGTACGAGCAGTACTTC. As protein: CASSLPGQGRYEQYF.

The chain joins TRBV18 to TRBJ2-1; 9 bases map to TRBD2. CDR3 length equals 18 residues. V dropped 6 bases and J dropped 4; count of bases not matched to a gene: 16. Germline CDR1 and CDR2: KGHSH and LQKENI. The CDR3 region has the DNA TGTGCCAGCTCTCGCCCCCCCGGGGAAGCGGGAGGTTACAATGAGCAGTTCTTC. Translation: CASSRPPGEAGGYNEQFF.

The chain recombines TRBV5-1 with TRBJ1-4, with D unclear. Germline V gene data show CDR1 as SGHRS and CDR2 as YFSETQ. V was cut by 0 bases and J by 2 bases, with 8 bases left in between. CDR3 length: 15 amino acids. This CDR3 is CASSLGDPTNEKLFF. Here the CDR3 DNA reads TGCGCCAGCAGCTTGGGAGATCCGACTAATGAAAAACTGTTTTTT.

V is TRBV5-8 and J is TRBJ2-2; 9 bases are a match to TRBD2. The J segment lost 2 bases and the V segment lost 4 bases, leaving 6 bases of the junction unmatched. The CDR3 sequence is 16 residues long. Germline loops: CDR1 SGHTS, CDR2 YDEGEE. The CDR3 nucleotides read TGTGCCAGCAGCCGACCGGGACTAGCAAACACCGGGGAGCTGTTTTTT. It codes for CASSRPGLANTGELFF.